This T cell receptor beta chain was sequenced during a study of T cell responses to AZD1222 COVID-19 vaccine. Findings and limits, study-wide: In all cases, repertoires were sampled only after the peak T cell response. Per reports, nearly half of all spike-specific TCRs target regions that are unmutated in variants. At 160-218 and 743-854, vaccine-associated CD4 TCRs were dominant, and they spanned spike.

The trim removed 3 bases at V and 4 bases at J, leaving 9 bases unmatched. The germline V gene has CDR1 LNHDA and CDR2 SQIVND (reference sequence). The CDR3 length is 15 residues. As concerns this clone: What it binds is unknown.

TCRdb keeps only in-frame clones here, not all; method: immunoSEQ multiplex PCR. The table lists 95,000 to 100,000 clones, about 89% of them singletons, with roughly 10% in the top ten. This specimen was peripheral blood, taken 28 days after the second AZD1222 dose. This chain connects TRBV19 to TRBJ2-7; 7 nucleotides agree with TRBD1. The TCR originated in an adult who received the AZD1222 COVID-19 vaccine. CDR3 in DNA: TGTGCCAGTAGTATTCGGTCGAGGGGGCGATACGAGCAGTACTTC. It is translated as CASSIRSRGRYEQYF.